The T cell receptor beta chain described here comes from a study of T cell responses to AZD1222 COVID-19 vaccine. The data were produced by immunoSEQ multiplex PCR, yet TCRdb's version contains in-frame clones alone and is incomplete. The profile shows approximately 270,000 clones, roughly 93% of them singletons. Notes on the study in general: Baseline antibody screening turned up just a handful of seropositive AZD1222 recipients. Nearly half of spike-specific TCRs reportedly target variant regions that are unmutated in the B.1.351 and B.1.1.7 variants. Spike-wide coverage was observed for vaccine-associated CD4 TCRs, with dominant responses at 160-218 and 743-854.

Second-dose recipients at about 4 or about 12 weeks were treated as one pooled group. For this clone: Its antigen is undetermined.

The material was peripheral blood, obtained 28 days after the second AZD1222 dose. This clonotype originated in an adult who received the AZD1222 COVID-19 vaccine.

CDR3 sequence: CASSSRDSQGEQFF. In DNA, the CDR3 is TGTGCCAGCAGTTCCAGGGACTCCCAAGGGGAGCAGTTCTTC. The genes are TRBV27 and TRBJ2-1, with D possibly matching TRBD2 (6 bases). CDR3 length equals 14 residues. The V gene lost 4 bases and the J gene lost 10 bases, with 17 bases spanning the gap. Germline-derived CDR1 and CDR2 are MNHEY and SMNVEV (reference sequence).